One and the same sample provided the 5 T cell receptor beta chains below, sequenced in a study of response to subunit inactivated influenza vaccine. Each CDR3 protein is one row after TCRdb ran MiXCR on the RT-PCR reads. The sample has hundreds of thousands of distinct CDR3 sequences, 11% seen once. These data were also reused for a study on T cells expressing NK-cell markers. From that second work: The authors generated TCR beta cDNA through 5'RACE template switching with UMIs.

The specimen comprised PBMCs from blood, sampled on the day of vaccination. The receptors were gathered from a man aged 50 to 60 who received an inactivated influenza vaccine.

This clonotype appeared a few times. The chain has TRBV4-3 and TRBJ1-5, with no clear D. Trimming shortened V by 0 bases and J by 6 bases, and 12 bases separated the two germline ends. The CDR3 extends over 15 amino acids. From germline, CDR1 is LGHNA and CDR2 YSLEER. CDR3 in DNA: TGCGCCAGCAGCCAAGACTTTATGGGGTTTCAGCCCCAGCATTTT. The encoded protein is CASSQDFMGFQPQHF.

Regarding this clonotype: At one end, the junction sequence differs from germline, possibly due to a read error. The chain's CDR3 is CASTPPGRNEHFF. DNA for the CDR3: TGTGCCAGCACCCCCCCAGGGCGAAATGAGCACTTCTTC. The genes are TRBV7-2 and TRBJ2-1; D is perhaps TRBD1 (5 bases). The CDR3 spans 13 residues. In germline, CDR1 is SGHTA, CDR2 FQGNSA.

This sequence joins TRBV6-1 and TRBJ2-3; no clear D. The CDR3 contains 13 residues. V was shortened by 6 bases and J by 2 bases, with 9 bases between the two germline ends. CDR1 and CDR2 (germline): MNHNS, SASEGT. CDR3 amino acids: CASRRVSTDTQYF. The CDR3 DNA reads TGTGCCAGCAGACGGGTATCCACAGATACGCAGTATTTT.

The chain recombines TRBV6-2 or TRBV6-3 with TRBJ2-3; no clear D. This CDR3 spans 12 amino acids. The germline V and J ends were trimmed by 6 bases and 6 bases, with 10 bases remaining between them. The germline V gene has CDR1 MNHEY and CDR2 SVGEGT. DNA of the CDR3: TGTGCCAGCAGGATGTCGGTGGATACGCAGTATTTT. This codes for CASRMSVDTQYF.

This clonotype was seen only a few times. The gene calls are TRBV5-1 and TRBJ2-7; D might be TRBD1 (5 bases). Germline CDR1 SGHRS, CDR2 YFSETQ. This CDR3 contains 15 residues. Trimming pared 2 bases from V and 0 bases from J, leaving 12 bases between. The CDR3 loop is CASSFQDISSYEQYF. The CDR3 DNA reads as TGCGCCAGCAGCTTCCAGGACATCAGCTCCTACGAGCAGTACTTC.